A selection of T cell receptor beta chains follows, all from one sample in a study of T-cell reconstitution after alpha-beta-depleted transplantation in children. TCRdb analysed the PCR reads with MiXCR anew, one entry per CDR3 protein. The table lists some 310,000 distinct CDR3 sequences, 23% of them singletons. The starting material was PBMCs, mostly from graft donor cells, obtained 180 days after TCRalphabeta/CD19-depleted stem cell transplant. These receptors originate from a male patient under 18 who had a stem cell transplant for acute lymphoblastic leukemia, so the T cells may come from the graft donor. Both conserved end residues are trimmed from each CDR3. The order of the fields is CDR3 length, clone size, J gene, V gene, CDR3 protein. Clone size is shown for a subset of rows, as once, few, many or a class of expanded clone.

16 | . | TRBJ2-7 | TRBV6-5 | ASSFPIPLAGETYEQY
12 | . | TRBJ1-1 | TRBV3-1 | ASSQGKGYTEAF
12 | many | TRBJ2-6 | TRBV11-2 | ASSFRSGANVLT
14 | . | TRBJ2-1 | TRBV5-1 | ASSLDVSLLYNEQF
15 | few | TRBJ2-3 | TRBV5-1 | ASSFRARGSGADTQY
15 | . | TRBJ2-7 | TRBV15 | ATSSGLAGKSSYEQY
14 | . | TRBJ2-2 | TRBV19 | ASSSSTGRNSGELF
13 | few | TRBJ2-5 | TRBV9 | ASSAGLAGDETQY
13 | . | TRBJ1-5 | TRBV20-1 | SAREAVGSNQPQH
11 | many | TRBJ1-2 | TRBV7-9 | ASSLALFYGYT
11 | few | TRBJ1-1 | TRBV12-3/TRBV12-4 | ASSSPGRDQAF
17 | . | TRBJ2-1 | TRBV5-1 | ASSLRWTGGSNRGNEQF
13 | few | TRBJ2-2 | TRBV15 | ATSRDRGLTGELF
13 | . | TRBJ2-7 | TRBV7-9 | ASSLSPQGAEEQY
14 | few | TRBJ2-1 | TRBV7-2 | ASSFTRGGGYNEQF
9 | . | TRBJ1-2 | TRBV2 | ASFLLYGYT
11 | few | TRBJ2-7 | TRBV20-1 | SPLRDSFYEQY
13 | few | TRBJ2-7 | TRBV18 | ASSLTGGLTYEQY
13 | . | TRBJ2-7 | TRBV9 | ASSVSTSGSDGQY
17 | few | TRBJ1-1 | TRBV5-1 | ASSLFLHLDSTGVTEAF
13 | . | TRBJ2-5 | TRBV12-5 | ASGSSGTGQETQY
13 | . | TRBJ1-2 | TRBV6-5 | ASSLGSAGGYGYT
13 | few | TRBJ2-1 | TRBV6-5 | ASSYGGESYNEQF
12 | . | TRBJ1-2 | TRBV3-1 | ASSPGQGDYGYT
10 | . | TRBJ2-3 | TRBV6-1 | ASNSGTDTQY
11 | . | TRBJ2-7 | TRBV9 | ASSVGWVGEQY
13 | . | TRBJ2-3 | TRBV7-3 | ASSSSTGSADTQY
13 | . | TRBJ1-4 | TRBV7-9 | ASSLAWQTGEKLF
14 | . | TRBJ2-1 | TRBV11-3 | ASSPPPGRSYNEQF
13 | few | TRBJ2-1 | TRBV5-1 | ASTPGTSSYNEQF
12 | . | TRBJ2-7 | TRBV4-2 | ASSQAARDYEQY
13 | . | TRBJ2-5 | TRBV27 | ASSGSGTSGETQY
15 | . | TRBJ2-1 | TRBV7-9 | ASSLNGQGSSYNEQF
12 | few | TRBJ2-7 | TRBV20-1 | SAPTSGSRYEQY
12 | . | TRBJ2-7 | TRBV18 | ASSPAGPGYEQY
8 | . | TRBJ2-1 | TRBV20-1 | SGLRTEQF
11 | . | TRBJ1-4 | TRBV29-1 | SVVLMFNEKLF
17 | few | TRBJ2-1 | TRBV6-1 | ASSEALGVAGDVYNEQF
13 | few | TRBJ2-6 | TRBV7-9 | ASSLEQGPYPVLT
11 | once | TRBJ2-1 | TRBV19 | ASSWRSYNEQF
14 | . | TRBJ2-5 | TRBV5-1 | ASSLASSGSVKTQY
12 | few | TRBJ2-5 | TRBV4-1 | ASSQGWGGETQY
14 | few | TRBJ2-3 | TRBV4-1 | ASSQDWSRATDTQY
13 | . | TRBJ2-3 | TRBV5-1 | ASSLMVGGTDTQY
13 | . | TRBJ2-3 | TRBV5-1 | ASSFRQGVKDTQY
12 | . | TRBJ1-2 | TRBV4-1 | ASSQDQILSGYT
11 | . | TRBJ1-5 | TRBV27 | ASSFAGGQPQH
13 | few | TRBJ1-1 | TRBV5-1 | ASSLTLQGPGGAF
11 | many | TRBJ2-7 | TRBV20-1 | SARTSGKPQRN
10 | few | TRBJ1-2 | TRBV5-6 | ASSFSSDGYT
12 | few | TRBJ1-1 | TRBV5-1 | ASSLGGFNTEAF
13 | . | TRBJ2-7 | TRBV18 | ASSPKTSGPYEQY
13 | many | TRBJ2-3 | TRBV5-1 | ASSFLAGDVDTQY
13 | . | TRBJ2-3 | TRBV5-1 | ASSATGVRADTQY
11 | . | TRBJ1-2 | TRBV20-1 | SARGNLGYGYT
12 | . | TRBJ2-6 | TRBV28 | ASSSGGWLNVLT
12 | few | TRBJ1-2 | TRBV9 | ASSVDRVTGGYT